This TCR beta chain emerged from a study of cytomegalovirus exposure and HLA in healthy donors. Study at large: Drawn from HLA-typed donors, around 85 million unique TCRs were held in an early data release.

PCR amplification relied on 60 Vbeta primers (plus 13 Jbeta primers). Clones were sequenced by immunoSEQ multiplex PCR, and TCRdb holds only the in-frame ones, with some missing. Of around 150,000 clones listed, around three quarters were seen once; the top ten hold under 2.5%. Germline values: CDR1 MDHEN, CDR2 SYDVKM. V dropped 3 bases and J dropped 4; count of bases not matched to a gene: 15. The CDR3 runs to 19 residues. The source of this sequence is a man aged 25 to 45 in good health and CMV-seronegative. The source material was PBMCs. The chain combines TRBV28 with TRBJ2-1; TRBD2 matches 10 bases. The CDR3 bases are TGTGCCAGCAGTTTCTCCTTGAGCCCACTAGCGGGGCTTTACAATGAGCAGTTCTTC. Its translation: CASSFSLSPLAGLYNEQFF.